The sample holds many counts of the clone carrying this T cell receptor beta chain. This record comes from a study of neurological immune-mediated disorders. This CDR3 contains 13 residues. Germline V CDR1 and CDR2: SGHNT, YENEEA. V gave up 3 bases and J gave up 5 bases, with 7 bases separating them. TCRdb used MiXCR to reprocess the 5' RACE reads, holding one entry per CDR3 protein. The table has around 40,000 distinct CDR3 sequences, 10% to 15% seen once. The chain recombines TRBV11-3 with TRBJ2-2; D is uncertain. Specimen: PBMCs. The sequence derives from a female donor in good health. The chain's CDR3 is CASSFEETGELFF. Written as DNA, the CDR3 is TGTGCCAGCAGCTTCGAGGAGACCGGGGAGCTGTTTTTT.